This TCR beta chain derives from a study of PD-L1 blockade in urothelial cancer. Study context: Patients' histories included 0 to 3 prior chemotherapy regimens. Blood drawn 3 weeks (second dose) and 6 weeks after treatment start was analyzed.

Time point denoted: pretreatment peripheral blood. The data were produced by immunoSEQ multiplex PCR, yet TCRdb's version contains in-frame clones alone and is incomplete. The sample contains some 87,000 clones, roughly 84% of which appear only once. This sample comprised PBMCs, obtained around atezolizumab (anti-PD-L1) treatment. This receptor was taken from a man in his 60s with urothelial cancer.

The DNA of the CDR3 is TGTGCCACGGTTACGCGCGGAGCGCAAGAGACCCAGTACTTC. This encodes CATVTRGAQETQYF. This chain connects TRBV28 to TRBJ2-5, with D unclear. V dropped 10 bases and J dropped 2 bases, with 17 bases sitting between them. CDR3 length equals 14 residues. CDR1 MDHEN and CDR2 SYDVKM come from the germline V gene.